One and the same sample provided the 14 T cell receptor beta chains below, sequenced in a study of blood T cell repertoires in COVID-19. The data were produced by immunoSEQ multiplex PCR, yet TCRdb's version contains in-frame clones alone and is incomplete. The sample has under 150,000 clones, under 90% seen once. The sample taken for sequencing was peripheral blood. These receptors were obtained from a human donor in a cohort sampled during active COVID-19.

The V gene is TRBV6-1, the J gene TRBJ2-7; D not resolved. Trimming took 0 bases from V and 4 from J, leaving 4 bases between them. CDR3 length: 12 residues. CDR1 is MNHNS, CDR2 SASEGT, per germline. CDR3 in amino acids: CASSEARYEQYF. The CDR3 DNA is TGTGCCAGCAGTGAAGCCCGTTACGAGCAGTACTTC.

This clone has just a few counts. The V call is TRBV29-1, the J call TRBJ1-6, with 8 positions matching TRBD1. The CDR3 extends over 13 amino acids. J was trimmed by 9 bases and V by 4 bases; bases with no gene match: 5. In germline, CDR1 is SQVTM, CDR2 ANQGSEA. The DNA of the CDR3 is TGCAGCGTTGTGACAGGGGCAGGTTCACCCCTCCACTTT. This gives the protein CSVVTGAGSPLHF.

The chain recombines TRBV6-2 or TRBV6-3 with TRBJ1-2; TRBD1 matches at 7 bases. In germline, CDR1 is MNHEY, CDR2 SVGEGT. The CDR3 extends over 13 amino acids. The J segment lost 6 bases and the V segment lost 5 bases, leaving 6 bases of the junction unmatched. Here the CDR3 reads CASSLQGIHGYTF. The CDR3 nucleotides read TGTGCCAGCAGTCTACAGGGGATCCATGGCTACACCTTC.

The chain couples TRBV5-5 to TRBJ2-6; 9 bases fit TRBD1. The CDR3 has 19 amino acids. J lost 1 base, V lost 4 bases, and 12 bases had no gene match. CDR1 is SGHKS, CDR2 YYEKEE, per germline (reference sequence). CDR3 protein: CASSPTRTGGPSGANVLTF. In nucleotides, the CDR3 is TGTGCCAGCAGCCCTACTCGAACAGGGGGCCCTTCTGGGGCCAACGTCCTGACTTTC.

This sequence joins TRBV6-5 and TRBJ2-3; 7 bases fit TRBD2. V dropped 4 bases and J dropped 5; count of bases not matched to a gene: 12. Germline V gene sequence: CDR1 MNHEY, CDR2 SVGAGI. This CDR3 contains 16 residues. In nucleotides, the CDR3 is TGTGCCAGCAGTTCCCTGAGTGGGGGGGTGGTAGATACGCAGTATTTT. Residues: CASSSLSGGVVDTQYF.

The chain employs TRBV2 and TRBJ1-5; D may be TRBD1 (6 bases). The V gene lost 7 bases and the J gene lost 0 bases, with 10 bases spanning the gap. CDR1 and CDR2 (germline): SNHLY, FYNNEI. There are 14 residues in the CDR3. The CDR3 protein is CASKGDNSNQPQHF. CDR3 nucleotide sequence: TGTGCCAGCAAAGGGGACAATAGCAATCAGCCCCAGCATTTT.

The chain has TRBV2 and TRBJ2-1; 11 bases are a match to TRBD2. J was trimmed by 5 bases and V by 7 bases; bases with no gene match: 7. CDR1 is SNHLY and CDR2 is FYNNEI in the germline V gene. This CDR3 region has 15 residues. For the CDR3, the DNA is TGTGCCAGCACCTCTAGCGGGGGGCGACACAATGAGCAGTTCTTC. Its translation is CASTSSGGRHNEQFF. Drawing the rest from reference TRBV2 and TRBJ2-1, the complete variable domain is EPEVTQTPSHQVTQMGQEVILRCVPISNHLYFYWYRQILGQKVEFLVSFYNNEISEKSEIFDDQFSVERPDGSNFTLKIRSTKLEDSAMYFCASTSSGGRHNEQFFGPGTRLTVL.

The chain couples TRBV10-3 to TRBJ2-3; 9 bases match TRBD2. The length of the CDR3 is 15 residues. Per the germline V gene, CDR1 is ENHRY and CDR2 is SYGVKD. Trimming took 7 bases from V and 0 from J; bases not matched to a gene: 5. CDR3 sequence: CAITSGDTSTDTQYF. The CDR3 DNA reads TGTGCCATCACTAGCGGGGACACTAGCACAGATACGCAGTATTTT.

This chain links TRBV5-1 with TRBJ2-7; TRBD1 might be the D (5 bases). V shed 4 bases and J shed 3 bases, with 8 bases lying between them. The CDR3 totals 12 residues. Germline loops: CDR1 SGHRS, CDR2 YFSETQ. The CDR3 DNA sequence: TGCGCCAGCAGCCAGGACAACTACGAGCAGTACTTC. It specifies CASSQDNYEQYF. The entire variable domain, with the rest obtained from reference TRBV5-1 and TRBJ2-7, is as follows: KAGVTQTPRYLIKTRGQQVTLSCSPISGHRSVSWYQQTPGQGLQFLFEYFSETQRNKGNFPGRFSGRQFSNSRSEMNVSTLELGDSALYLCASSQDNYEQYFGPGTRLTVT.

This sequence joins TRBV7-3 and TRBJ2-2; tentative D call: TRBD2 (6 bases). V was cut by 1 base and J by 3 bases, with 12 bases left in between. The CDR3 is 16 residues long. CDR1 is SGHTA, CDR2 FQGTGA, per germline. The DNA for the CDR3 is TGTGCCAGCAGCTTAAACCCTAGCGCCCACACCGGGGAGCTGTTTTTT. Translated, it gives CASSLNPSAHTGELFF.

This clone has just one count. J is TRBJ2-2 and V is TRBV5-4; TRBD2 matches at 12 bases. V shed 5 bases and J 7 bases; nucleotides not matched to a gene: 9. The CDR3 is 16 amino acids. Germline CDR1 SGHNT, CDR2 YYREEE (reference sequence). The CDR3 sequence is CASRPSGGADIGELFF. The CDR3 DNA reads TGTGCCAGCAGACCTAGCGGGGGGGCCGACATCGGGGAGCTGTTTTTT. The variable domain in full, completed from reference TRBV5-4 and TRBJ2-2, reads ETGVTQSPTHLIKTRGQQVTLRCSSQSGHNTVSWYQQALGQGPQFIFQYYREEENGRGNFPPRFSGLQFPNYSSELNVNALELDDSALYLCASRPSGGADIGELFFGEGSRLTVL.

This clone has just a few counts. The rearrangement joins TRBV7-9 to TRBJ2-7; D is uncertain. The germline CDR1 and CDR2 sequences are SEHNR and FQNEAQ (reference sequence). V shed 2 bases and J shed 2 bases, with 16 bases lying between them. The CDR3 covers 16 residues. The CDR3 sequence is CASSLTRVSGAYEQYF. The CDR3 region has the DNA TGTGCCAGCAGCTTAACACGGGTGAGTGGAGCCTACGAGCAGTACTTC.

Turning to this clone: Other DNA sequences of this sample code for an identical CDR3. The CDR3 bases are TGTGCCATCTCTAGCGGGGGGACAGATACGCAGTATTTT. It codes for CAISSGGTDTQYF. This chain links TRBV10-3 with TRBJ2-3; 11 bases align to TRBD2. CDR1 and CDR2 from the germline V gene are ENHRY and SYGVKD. The V and J ends lost 8 bases and 3 bases, in that order; junction bases with no gene match: 1. The CDR3 runs 13 residues.

The J gene is TRBJ1-3, the V gene TRBV18, with 8 positions matching TRBD1. The CDR3 spans 16 residues. Germline CDR1 is KGHSH and CDR2 is LQKENI. V shed 0 bases and J 5 bases; nucleotides not matched to a gene: 6. This chain's CDR3 is CASSPPAGGTRNTIYF. The CDR3 bases are TGTGCCAGCTCACCACCGGCAGGGGGCACGAGAAACACCATATATTTT.